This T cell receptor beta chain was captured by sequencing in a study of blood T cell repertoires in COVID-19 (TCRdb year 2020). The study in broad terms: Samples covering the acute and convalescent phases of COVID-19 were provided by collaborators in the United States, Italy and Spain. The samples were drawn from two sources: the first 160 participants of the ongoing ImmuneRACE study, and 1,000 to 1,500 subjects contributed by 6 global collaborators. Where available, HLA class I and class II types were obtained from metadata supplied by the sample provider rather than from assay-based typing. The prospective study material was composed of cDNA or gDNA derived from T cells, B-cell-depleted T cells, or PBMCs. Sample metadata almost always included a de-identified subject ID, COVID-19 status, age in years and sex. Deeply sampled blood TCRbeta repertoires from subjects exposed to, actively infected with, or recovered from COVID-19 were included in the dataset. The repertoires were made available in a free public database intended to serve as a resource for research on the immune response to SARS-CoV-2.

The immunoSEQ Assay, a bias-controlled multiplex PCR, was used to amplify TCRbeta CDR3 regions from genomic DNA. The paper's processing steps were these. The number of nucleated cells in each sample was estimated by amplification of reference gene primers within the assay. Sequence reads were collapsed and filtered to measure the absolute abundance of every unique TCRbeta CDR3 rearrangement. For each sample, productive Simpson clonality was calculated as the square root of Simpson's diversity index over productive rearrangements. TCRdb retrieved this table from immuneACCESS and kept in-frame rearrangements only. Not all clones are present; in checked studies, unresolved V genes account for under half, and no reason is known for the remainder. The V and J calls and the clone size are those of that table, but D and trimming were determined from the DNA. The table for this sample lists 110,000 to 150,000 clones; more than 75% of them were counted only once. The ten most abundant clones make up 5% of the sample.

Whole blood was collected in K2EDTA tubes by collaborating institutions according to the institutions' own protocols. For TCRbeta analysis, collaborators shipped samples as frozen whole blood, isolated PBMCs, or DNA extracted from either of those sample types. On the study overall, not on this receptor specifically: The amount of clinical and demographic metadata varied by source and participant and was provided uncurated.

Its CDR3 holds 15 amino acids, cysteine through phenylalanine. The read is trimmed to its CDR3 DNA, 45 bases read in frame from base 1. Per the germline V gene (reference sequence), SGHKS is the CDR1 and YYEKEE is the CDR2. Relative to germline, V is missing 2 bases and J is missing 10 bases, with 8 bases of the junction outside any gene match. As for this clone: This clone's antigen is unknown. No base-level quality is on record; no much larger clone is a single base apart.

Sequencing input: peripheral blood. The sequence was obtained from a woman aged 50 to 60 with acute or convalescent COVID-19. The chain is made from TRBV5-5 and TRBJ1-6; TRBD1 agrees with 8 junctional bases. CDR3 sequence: CASSLMTGEQSPLHF. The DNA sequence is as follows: TGTGCCAGCAGCTTAATGACAGGGGAACAATCACCCCTCCACTTT.